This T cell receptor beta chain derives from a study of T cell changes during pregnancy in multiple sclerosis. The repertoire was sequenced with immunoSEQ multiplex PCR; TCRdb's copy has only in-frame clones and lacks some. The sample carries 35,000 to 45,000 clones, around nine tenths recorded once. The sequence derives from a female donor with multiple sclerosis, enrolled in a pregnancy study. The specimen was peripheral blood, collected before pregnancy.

The CDR3 bases are TGCGCCAGCAGCTTGAGTCTAGCGGGCGCAGATACGCAGTATTTT. This encodes CASSLSLAGADTQYF. The V gene is TRBV5-1, the J gene TRBJ2-3, with TRBD2 identical over 8 bases. CDR1 SGHRS and CDR2 YFSETQ come from the germline V gene. CDR3 length: 15 amino acids. V gave up 1 base and J gave up 4 bases; unmatched junction bases: 5.